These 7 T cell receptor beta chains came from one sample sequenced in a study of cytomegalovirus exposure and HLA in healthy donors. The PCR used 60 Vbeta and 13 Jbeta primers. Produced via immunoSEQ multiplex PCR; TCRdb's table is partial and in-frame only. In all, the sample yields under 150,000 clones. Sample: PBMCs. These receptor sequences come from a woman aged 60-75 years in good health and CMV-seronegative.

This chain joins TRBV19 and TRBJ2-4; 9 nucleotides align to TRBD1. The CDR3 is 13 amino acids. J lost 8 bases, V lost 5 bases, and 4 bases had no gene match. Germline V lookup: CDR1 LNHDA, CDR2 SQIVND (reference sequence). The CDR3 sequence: CASSDRQGDIQYF. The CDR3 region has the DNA TGTGCCAGTAGTGACAGACAGGGGGACATTCAGTACTTC.

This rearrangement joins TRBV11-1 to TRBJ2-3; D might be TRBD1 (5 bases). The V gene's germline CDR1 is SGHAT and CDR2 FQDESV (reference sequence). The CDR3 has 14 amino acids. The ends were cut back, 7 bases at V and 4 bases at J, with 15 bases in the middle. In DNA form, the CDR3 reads TGTGCCAGCATTGGGTCAGGGTCGGCAGATACGCAGTATTTT. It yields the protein CASIGSGSADTQYF. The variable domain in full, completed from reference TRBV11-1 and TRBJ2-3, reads EAEVAQSPRYKITEKSQAVAFWCDPISGHATLYWYRQILGQGPELLVQFQDESVVDDSQLPKDRFSAERLKGVDSTLKIQPAELGDSAMYLCASIGSGSADTQYFGPGTRLTVL.

The CDR3 nucleotides read TGTGCCAGCAGTCTCTCCGGACCGGGAGAATACGAGCAGTACTTC. Its protein product is CASSLSGPGEYEQYF. The chain joins TRBV28 to TRBJ2-7, with D tentatively TRBD2 (6 bases). This CDR3 is 15 amino acids long. The V gene's germline CDR1 is MDHEN and CDR2 SYDVKM. The ends were cut back, 5 bases at V and 4 bases at J, with 18 bases in the middle.

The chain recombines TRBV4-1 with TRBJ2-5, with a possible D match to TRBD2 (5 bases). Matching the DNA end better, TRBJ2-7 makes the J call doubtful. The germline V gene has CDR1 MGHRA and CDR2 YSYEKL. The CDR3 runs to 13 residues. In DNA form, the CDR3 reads TGCGCCAGCAGTGAGAGGGAAGCCTACGAGCAGTACTTC. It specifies CASSEREAYEQYF.

Here the CDR3 reads CASSYSRAYPPDTQYF. Written as DNA, the CDR3 is TGTGCCAGCAGTTACTCGAGAGCCTACCCGCCAGATACGCAGTATTTT. The V and J genes are TRBV6-5 and TRBJ2-3; D gene unclear. The CDR3 totals 16 residues. The V gene lost 0 bases and the J gene lost 4 bases, with 14 bases spanning the gap. CDR1 and CDR2 (germline): MNHEY, SVGAGI.

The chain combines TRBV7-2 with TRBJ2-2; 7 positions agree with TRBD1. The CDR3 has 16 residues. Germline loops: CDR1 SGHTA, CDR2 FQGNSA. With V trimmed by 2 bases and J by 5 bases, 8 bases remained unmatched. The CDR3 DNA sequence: TGTGCCAGCAGCTTAACCGGGACAGACGCTACCGGGGAGCTGTTTTTT. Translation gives CASSLTGTDATGELFF.

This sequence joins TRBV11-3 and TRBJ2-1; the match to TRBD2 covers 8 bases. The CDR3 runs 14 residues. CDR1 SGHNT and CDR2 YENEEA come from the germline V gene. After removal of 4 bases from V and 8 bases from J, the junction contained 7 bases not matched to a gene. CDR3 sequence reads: CASSSGGRTDEQFF. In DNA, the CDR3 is TGTGCCAGCAGCTCCGGCGGGAGGACGGATGAGCAGTTCTTC. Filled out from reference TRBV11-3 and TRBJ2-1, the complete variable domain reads EAGVVQSPRYKIIEKKQPVAFWCNPISGHNTLYWYLQNLGQGPELLIRYENEEAVDDSQLPKDRFSAERLKGVDSTLKIQPAELGDSAVYLCASSSGGRTDEQFFGPGTRLTVL.